Sequencing of this T cell receptor beta chain was carried out in a study of control samples from healthy donors and cancer patients. The assay was immunoSEQ multiplex PCR, and TCRdb's table has in-frame clones only and misses some. The sample comprises around 110,000 clones, 75% to 90% of which are singletons, and around 1.1% rests with the top ten. V shed 3 bases, J shed 4 bases, and the junction held 6 bases outside the gene matches. The V gene's germline CDR1 is SGHNT and CDR2 YYREEE (reference sequence). This CDR3 has 14 residues. The receptor's source is a woman between 50 and 59 years old with colorectal cancer. The sample comprised PBMCs. V and J are TRBV5-4 and TRBJ1-2, with 7 bases fitting TRBD1. For the CDR3, the DNA is TGTGCCAGCAGCTCCCCGCAGGGGGTCTATGGCTACACCTTC. It yields the protein CASSSPQGVYGYTF.